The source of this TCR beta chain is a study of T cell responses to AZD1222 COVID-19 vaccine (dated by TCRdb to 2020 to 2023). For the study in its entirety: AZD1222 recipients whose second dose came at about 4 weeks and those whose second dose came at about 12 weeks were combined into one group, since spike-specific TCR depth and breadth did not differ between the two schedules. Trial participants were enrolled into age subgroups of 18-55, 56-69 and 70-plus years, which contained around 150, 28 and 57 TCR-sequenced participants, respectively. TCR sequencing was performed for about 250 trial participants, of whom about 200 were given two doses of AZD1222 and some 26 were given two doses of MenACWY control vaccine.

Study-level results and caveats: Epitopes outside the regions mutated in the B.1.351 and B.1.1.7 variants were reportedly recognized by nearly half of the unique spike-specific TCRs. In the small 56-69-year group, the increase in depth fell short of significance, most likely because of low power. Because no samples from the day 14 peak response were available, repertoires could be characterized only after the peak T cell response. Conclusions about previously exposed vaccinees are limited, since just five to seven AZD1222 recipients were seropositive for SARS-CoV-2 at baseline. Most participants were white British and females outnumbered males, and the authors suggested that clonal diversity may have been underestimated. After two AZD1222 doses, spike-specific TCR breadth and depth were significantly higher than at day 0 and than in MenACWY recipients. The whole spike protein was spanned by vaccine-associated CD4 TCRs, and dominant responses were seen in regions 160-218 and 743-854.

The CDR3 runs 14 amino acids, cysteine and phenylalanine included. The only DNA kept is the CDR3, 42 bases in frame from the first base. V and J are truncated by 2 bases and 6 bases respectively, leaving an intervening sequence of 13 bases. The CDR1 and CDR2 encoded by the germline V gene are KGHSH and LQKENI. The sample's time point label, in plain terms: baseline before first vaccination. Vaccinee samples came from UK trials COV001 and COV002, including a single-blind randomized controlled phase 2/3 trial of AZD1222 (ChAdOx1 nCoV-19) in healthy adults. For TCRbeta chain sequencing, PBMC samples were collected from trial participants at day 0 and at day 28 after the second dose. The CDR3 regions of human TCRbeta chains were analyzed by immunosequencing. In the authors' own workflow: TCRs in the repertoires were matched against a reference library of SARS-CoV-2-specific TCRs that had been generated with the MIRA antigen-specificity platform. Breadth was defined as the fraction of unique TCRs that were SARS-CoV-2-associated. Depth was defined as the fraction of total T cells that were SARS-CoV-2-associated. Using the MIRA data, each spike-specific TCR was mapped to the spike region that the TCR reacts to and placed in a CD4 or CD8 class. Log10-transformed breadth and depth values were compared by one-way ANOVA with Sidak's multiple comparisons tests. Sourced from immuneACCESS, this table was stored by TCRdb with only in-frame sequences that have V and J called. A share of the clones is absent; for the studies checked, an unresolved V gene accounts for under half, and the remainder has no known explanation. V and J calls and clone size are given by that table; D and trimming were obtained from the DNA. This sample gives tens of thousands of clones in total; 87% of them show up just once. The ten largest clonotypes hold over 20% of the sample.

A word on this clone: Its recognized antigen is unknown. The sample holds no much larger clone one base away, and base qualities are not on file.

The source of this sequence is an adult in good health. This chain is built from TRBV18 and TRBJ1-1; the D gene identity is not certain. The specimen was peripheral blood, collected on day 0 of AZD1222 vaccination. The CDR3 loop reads CASSPTMGFSEAFF. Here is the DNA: TGTGCCAGCTCACCAACTATGGGGTTTTCTGAAGCTTTCTTT.